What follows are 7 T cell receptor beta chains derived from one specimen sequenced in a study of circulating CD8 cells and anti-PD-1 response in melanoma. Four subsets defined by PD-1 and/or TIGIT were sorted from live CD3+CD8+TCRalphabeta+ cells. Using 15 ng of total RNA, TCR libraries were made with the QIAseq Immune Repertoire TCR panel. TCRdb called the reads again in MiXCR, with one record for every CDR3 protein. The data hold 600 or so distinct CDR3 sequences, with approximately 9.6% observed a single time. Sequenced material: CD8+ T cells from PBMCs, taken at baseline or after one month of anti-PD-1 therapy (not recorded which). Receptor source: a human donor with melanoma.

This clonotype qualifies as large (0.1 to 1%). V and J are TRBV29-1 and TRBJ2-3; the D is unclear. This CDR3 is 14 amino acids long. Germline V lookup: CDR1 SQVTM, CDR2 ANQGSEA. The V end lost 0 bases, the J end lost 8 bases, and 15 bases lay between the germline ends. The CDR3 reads CSVEDLGGEGTQYF. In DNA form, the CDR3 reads TGCAGCGTTGAAGATTTGGGTGGCGAAGGTACGCAGTATTTT.

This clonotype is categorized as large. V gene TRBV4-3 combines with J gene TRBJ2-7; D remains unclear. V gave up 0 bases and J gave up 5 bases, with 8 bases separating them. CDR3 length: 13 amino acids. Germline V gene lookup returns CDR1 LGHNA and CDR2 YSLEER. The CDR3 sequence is CASSQDKVDEQYF. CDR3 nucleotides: TGCGCCAGCAGCCAAGATAAGGTCGACGAGCAGTACTTC.

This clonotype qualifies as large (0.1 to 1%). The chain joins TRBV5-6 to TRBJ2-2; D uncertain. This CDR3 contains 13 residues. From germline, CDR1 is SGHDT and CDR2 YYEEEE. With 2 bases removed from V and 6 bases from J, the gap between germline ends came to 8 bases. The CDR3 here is CASSLGSAGELFF. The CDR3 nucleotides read TGTGCCAGCAGCTTAGGCAGTGCCGGGGAGCTGTTTTTT.

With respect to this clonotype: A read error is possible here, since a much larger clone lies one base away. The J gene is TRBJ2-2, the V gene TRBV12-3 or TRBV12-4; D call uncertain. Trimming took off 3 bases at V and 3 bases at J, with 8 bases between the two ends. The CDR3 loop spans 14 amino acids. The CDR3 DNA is TGTGCCAGCAGTTTGAGGCAGGACACCGGGGAGCTGTTTTTT. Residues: CASSLRQDTGELFF.

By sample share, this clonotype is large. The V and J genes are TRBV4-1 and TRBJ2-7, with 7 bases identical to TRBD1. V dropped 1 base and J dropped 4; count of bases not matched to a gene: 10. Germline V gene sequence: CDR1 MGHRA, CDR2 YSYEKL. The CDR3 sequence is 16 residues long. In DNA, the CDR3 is TGCGCCAGCAGCCAAGGTTCGGACAGGCCTACTTACGAGCAGTACTTC. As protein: CASSQGSDRPTYEQYF.

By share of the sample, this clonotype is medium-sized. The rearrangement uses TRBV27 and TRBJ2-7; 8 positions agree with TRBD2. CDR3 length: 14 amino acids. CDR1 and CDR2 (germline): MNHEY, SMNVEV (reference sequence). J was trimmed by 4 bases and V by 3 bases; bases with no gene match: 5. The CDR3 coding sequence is TGTGCCAGCAGTTTTTCCAGCGGGGGTTACGAGCAGTACTTC. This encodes CASSFSSGGYEQYF.

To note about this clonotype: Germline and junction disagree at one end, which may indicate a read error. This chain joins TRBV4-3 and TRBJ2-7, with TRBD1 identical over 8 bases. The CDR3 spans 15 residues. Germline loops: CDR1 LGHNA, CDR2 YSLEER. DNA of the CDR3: TGCGCCAGCGGCCAGGGGGCTACAGCTTCCTACGAGCAGTACTTC. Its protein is CASGQGATASYEQYF.